This T cell receptor (beta chain) originates from a study of cytomegalovirus exposure and HLA in healthy donors. Overall study: The approximately 120 validation repertoires were produced on the same platform as the roughly 700 repertoires of the first cohort. This was reported in a later analysis.

The donors were part of the validation cohort of 95 to 150 subjects. That cohort was separate from the first cohort, which comprised 666 subjects. Concerning this clone: Its specificity is not known.

Germline assignment: CDR1 MDHEN and CDR2 SYDVKM. The CDR3 runs to 14 residues. V lost 4 bases to trimming and J lost 1 base, with 8 bases between them. Generated by immunoSEQ multiplex PCR, the TCRdb table keeps only in-frame clones and is missing some. The repertoire holds fewer than 80,000 clones, with just over 95% as singletons. General observations from the study: Generally TCR sequences proved uncommon, though certain public TCRs appeared in numerous donors. The study designated 150 or so TCR beta chains cytomegalovirus-associated.

The specimen sequenced was PBMCs. The origin of this receptor is a woman aged 18 to 35 in good health and CMV-seropositive. The V call is TRBV28, the J call TRBJ1-5; possibly TRBD1 for D (5 bases). CDR3 sequence (DNA): TGTGCCAGCAGTTCGACAGTGAGCAATCAGCCCCAGCATTTT. Translating gives CASSSTVSNQPQHF. Supplemented by reference TRBV28 and TRBJ1-5, the full variable domain reads DVKVTQSSRYLVKRTGEKVFLECVQDMDHENMFWYRQDPGLGLRLIYFSYDVKMKEKGDIPEGYSVSREKKERFSLILESASTNQTSMYLCASSSTVSNQPQHFGDGTRLSIL.